The TCR beta chain described here comes from a study of CD8 T cell repertoires and HIV-1 epitope variants. At the level of the study: Controls included no peptide, Ebola AY9 epitope, and a CMV, EBV, flu pool. Tested: three Gag epitope families, Nef HW9 and YT9. An approximately 11-day culture received IL-2, IL-7 and IL-15 on days 3 and 7.

Repertoires were generated with immunoSEQ multiplex PCR, while TCRdb's copy carries only in-frame clones and drops some. The repertoire holds under 7,000 clones, with about 70% as singletons. Germline V gene lookup returns CDR1 SNHLY and CDR2 FYNNEI. J was trimmed by 5 bases and V by 3 bases; bases with no gene match: 8. The CDR3 contains 15 residues. General study results and limits: Roughly nine antigen-specific TCR beta clonotypes were found; more than five seemed cross-reactive to variants.

This clone was seen only a few times. What it binds is not known. The sequence was collected from a male donor with HIV. This chain links TRBV2 with TRBJ2-7, with 9 positions matching TRBD1. The source material was cultured CD8+ T cells derived from PBMCs. CDR3 nucleotides: TGTGCCAGCAGTGAGGCGTTCGGGACAGGGAACGAGCAGTACTTC. Translated: CASSEAFGTGNEQYF. The complete variable domain, with remaining parts taken from reference TRBV2 and TRBJ2-7, reads EPEVTQTPSHQVTQMGQEVILRCVPISNHLYFYWYRQILGQKVEFLVSFYNNEISEKSEIFDDQFSVERPDGSNFTLKIRSTKLEDSAMYFCASSEAFGTGNEQYFGPGTRLTVT.